This T cell receptor (beta chain) was sequenced in a study of tumor-infiltrating lymphocytes in localized non-small cell lung cancer (dated by TCRdb to the early 2020s). Regarding the complete study: Patients whose samples were collected after neoadjuvant chemotherapy, as well as both smokers and never-smokers and several histologies, were included in the cohort. Resected tumor tissue and uninvolved lung tissue described as non-adjacent to the tumor were contributed by each patient, with both tissues obtained from the same patient. The same patients underwent several integrated assays, with TCR sequencing performed together with flow cytometry, multiplex immunofluorescence, RNA-seq, exome sequencing and proteomics. The overall ICON cohort was composed of 150 or so surgical patients with localized non-small cell lung cancer whose tumors were resected. A total of approximately 55 patients were part of the paired comparison of immunoSEQ T-cell fraction between tumor and uninvolved lung.

What the authors observed across the whole study: No difference in TCR-derived T-cell fraction was observed between the flow cytometry-defined immunotypes IM1 (good prognosis) and IM2 (poor prognosis). Because assay coverage varied across patients depending on available tissue quantity, TCR sequencing was performed for only a subset of the cohort. In line with immunofluorescence CD3 counts, TCRbeta sequencing supported higher T cell infiltration in tumors compared with uninvolved lung tissue. Because different assays used different pieces of the same tissue, technical variation could not be distinguished from intratumor heterogeneity.

V lost 9 bases and J lost 1 base, and the count of bases not matched to a germline gene is 12. CDR1 and CDR2 were assigned from the germline V gene (reference sequence) as LNHDA and SQIVND. From its cysteine to its phenylalanine, the CDR3 spans 15 amino acids. Only CDR3 DNA is held: 45 bases, read in frame from base 1. ICON enrollment began in 2016, and the last patient was enrolled in the second half of 2018. A subcohort of around 76 patients provided fresh tumor and matched uninvolved tissue for in-depth immune analyses, with TCR sequencing among those analyses. TCR sequencing was performed on DNA isolated from bulk tissue, without cell sorting. The T-cell fraction in tumor and uninvolved lung tissue was obtained from TCR sequencing using the immunoSEQ assay. Per the authors' processing: To analyze survival, patients were divided into a high T-cell fraction group (upper tertile) and a low T-cell fraction group (lower two tertiles), and the two groups were compared using a log-rank test. A signed-rank test was used to check for differences in T-cell fraction between paired tumor and uninvolved lung. This immuneACCESS table, as held by TCRdb, lists in-frame sequences with V and J called but not all clones. Of the missing ones, under half trace to an unresolved V gene in checked studies; the others have no known cause. That table supplies the V and J calls and clone size; D and trimming were determined from the DNA. The sample has 9,500 to 15,000 clones on record, about 67% of them singletons. The ten largest clonotypes hold 11% of the sample.

With regard to this clone: Its target antigen remains unknown. It has no much larger one-base neighbor in the sample; base qualities were not kept.

The sequence joins TRBV19 to TRBJ2-7; TRBD1 agrees with 7 junctional bases. The TCR originated in a human donor with non-small cell lung cancer. Sequenced: uninvolved lung tissue not adjacent to the tumor. The CDR3 corresponds to CASQLRTGQSYEQYF. The bases are TGTGCCAGCCAACTGCGGACAGGCCAGTCCTACGAGCAGTACTTC.